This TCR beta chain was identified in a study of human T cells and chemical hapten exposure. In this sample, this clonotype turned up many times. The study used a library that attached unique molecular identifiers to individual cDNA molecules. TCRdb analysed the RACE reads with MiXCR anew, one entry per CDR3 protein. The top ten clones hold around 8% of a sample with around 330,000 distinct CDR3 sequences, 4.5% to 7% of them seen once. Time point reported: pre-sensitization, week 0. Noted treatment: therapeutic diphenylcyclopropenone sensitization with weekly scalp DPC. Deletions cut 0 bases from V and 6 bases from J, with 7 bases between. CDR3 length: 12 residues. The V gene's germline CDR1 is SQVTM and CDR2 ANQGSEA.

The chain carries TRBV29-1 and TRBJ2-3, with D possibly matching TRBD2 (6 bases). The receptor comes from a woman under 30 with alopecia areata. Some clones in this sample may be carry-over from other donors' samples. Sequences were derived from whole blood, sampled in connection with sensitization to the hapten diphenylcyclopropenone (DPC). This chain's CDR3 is CSVEDRGDTQYF. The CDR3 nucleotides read TGCAGCGTTGAAGATCGGGGGGATACGCAGTATTTT.